The source of this T cell receptor (beta chain) is a study of regulatory T cells in long-lasting Graves disease. CDR3 length: 16 amino acids. Germline CDR1 is SGDLS and CDR2 is YYNGEE. The germline V and J ends were trimmed by 0 bases and 7 bases, with 19 bases remaining between them. The time point was: newly diagnosed GD, antithyroid drugs for less than 3 months. PBMC-derived RNA was used for the TCR library. Peripheral blood, around 9 milliliters of it, was drawn into EDTA tubes. This clonotype showed up many times. Libraries of TCR beta came from iRepertoire HTBI primers plus Arm-PCR of CDR3 regions. Each CDR3 protein gets one entry after TCRdb re-called the multiplex PCR reads with MiXCR. The sample consists of over 450,000 distinct CDR3 sequences, about 12% of them appearing once. These data are also associated with another study on T cells in Graves' hyperthyroidism and ophthalmopathy. That paper adds: Through a model of 13 V-J features, ophthalmopathy was separated from stable hyperthyroidism.

The input for sequencing was peripheral blood mononuclear cells (PBMCs), taken at new diagnosis, from a patient treated with antithyroid drugs. This TCR came from a woman aged 25 to 45 with Graves disease. The gene calls are TRBV9 and TRBJ1-2, with D possibly TRBD1 on 5 matching bases. CDR3 bases: TGTGCCAGCAGCGTAGCAGAGGGACTCGTGGGGAGTGGCTACACCTTC. As protein: CASSVAEGLVGSGYTF.